One and the same sample provided the 24 T cell receptor beta chains below, sequenced in a study of blood T cell repertoires in COVID-19. This table comes from immunoSEQ multiplex PCR, and its TCRdb copy is limited to in-frame clones, with some not included. The repertoire holds about 110,000 clones, around 90% seen once, with around 2% in the top ten. The sample was peripheral blood. These receptors all stem from a human donor in a cohort sampled during active COVID-19.

This chain joins TRBV7-2 and TRBJ2-7; 9 bases line up with TRBD1. The junction had 3 bases not matched to a gene; V was cut back by 3 bases and J by 3 bases. The CDR3 is made up of 14 amino acids. CDR1 is SGHTA and CDR2 is FQGNSA in the germline V gene. For the CDR3, the DNA is TGTGCCAGCAGCTTGGCGACAGGGGGCTACGAGCAGTACTTC. This encodes CASSLATGGYEQYF.

This clone appeared once. CDR3 sequence reads: CASDTIRGTGDNEQFF. The DNA for the CDR3 is TGTGCTAGTGATACCATCCGGGGGACAGGGGACAATGAGCAGTTCTTC. The chain has TRBV12-5 and TRBJ2-1; 10 bases are a match to TRBD1. CDR1 is LGHNT and CDR2 is FRNRAP in the germline V gene. The length of the CDR3 is 16 residues. V gave up 7 bases and J gave up 5 bases; unmatched junction bases: 11.

V is TRBV5-6 and J is TRBJ1-1; D is unresolved. This CDR3 contains 13 residues. Trimming shortened V by 1 base and J by 3 bases, and 7 bases separated the two germline ends. CDR1 is SGHDT, CDR2 YYEEEE, per germline. The CDR3 nucleotides are TGTGCCAGCAGCTTGCGGGGATACACTGAAGCTTTCTTT. Translating it yields CASSLRGYTEAFF.

The chain couples TRBV30 to TRBJ2-5; D unclear. Germline CDR1 GTSNPN, CDR2 SVGIG (reference sequence). V was clipped by 5 bases and J by 4 bases, with 17 bases between them. CDR3 length: 14 residues. The CDR3: CAWGHGPVRETQYF. CDR3 sequence (DNA): TGTGCCTGGGGGCACGGCCCGGTCCGAGAGACCCAGTACTTC.

The chain carries TRBV5-1 and TRBJ2-7; 10 bases map to TRBD2. This CDR3 has 15 residues. The V gene end was trimmed by 4 bases and the J gene end by 5 bases; junction bases not matched to a gene: 9. Germline V gene lookup returns CDR1 SGHRS and CDR2 YFSETQ. CDR3 loop: CASSPVGTSVHEQYF. The CDR3 DNA is TGCGCCAGCAGCCCGGTGGGGACTAGCGTCCACGAGCAGTACTTC.

The chain recombines TRBV7-3 with TRBJ1-2; 7 bases align to TRBD1. In germline, CDR1 is SGHTA, CDR2 FQGTGA. V was pared by 3 bases and J by 2 bases, with 0 bases of the junction left unmatched. This CDR3 region has 13 residues. CDR3 residues: CASSLGQNYGYTF. CDR3 coding DNA: TGTGCCAGCAGCTTGGGACAGAACTATGGCTACACCTTC.

V usage is TRBV5-1 and J usage is TRBJ2-1, with TRBD2 matching 12 bases. The V and J ends lost 0 bases and 4 bases, in that order; junction bases with no gene match: 14. From germline, CDR1 is SGHRS and CDR2 YFSETQ. CDR3 length: 20 amino acids. CDR3: CASSLEGGTSGRLIYNEQFF. In DNA, the CDR3 is TGCGCCAGCAGCTTGGAAGGGGGGACTAGCGGGCGCCTTATATACAATGAGCAGTTCTTC.

The chain is built from TRBV25-1 and TRBJ2-7, with 13 bases lining up with TRBD2. The CDR3 spans 16 residues. Trimming removed 3 bases from V and 5 bases from J; junction bases left unmatched: 7. The germline gives CDR1 MGHDK, CDR2 SYGVNS. The CDR3, as DNA: TGTGCCAGCAGTGACCTCCCTACTAGCGGGAGGGACGAGCAGTACTTC. It yields the protein CASSDLPTSGRDEQYF.

The chain employs TRBV6-5 and TRBJ1-5; D unresolved. Per germline, CDR1 MNHEY and CDR2 SVGAGI. Trimming pared 4 bases from V and 7 bases from J, leaving 17 bases between. This CDR3 region has 15 residues. CDR3 in DNA: TGTGCCAGCAGTTCGCGGGAGTCGGTTAAGCAGCCCCAGCATTTT. It is translated as CASSSRESVKQPQHF.

This sequence joins TRBV12-3 or TRBV12-4 and TRBJ2-3, with a tentative D call TRBD2 (5 bases). Trimming pared 7 bases from V and 1 base from J, leaving 9 bases between. The CDR3 spans 13 residues. The CDR3: CASKFGGTDTQYF. As DNA, the CDR3 is TGTGCCAGCAAGTTCGGGGGCACAGATACGCAGTATTTT.

This clone appeared a single time. This chain connects TRBV11-2 to TRBJ2-7, with 7 bases that match TRBD2. V gave up 0 bases and J gave up 5 bases; unmatched junction bases: 10. CDR1 and CDR2 (germline): SGHAT, FQNNGV. The CDR3 is 16 amino acids. CDR3 region: CASSLEGGFVIHEQYF. The CDR3 region has the DNA TGTGCCAGCAGCTTAGAGGGAGGGTTTGTGATTCACGAGCAGTACTTC.

J is TRBJ2-7 and V is TRBV4-1, with a weak D call TRBD2 (5 bases). The germline V and J ends were trimmed by 2 bases and 7 bases, with 15 bases remaining between them. The CDR3 has 14 residues. Germline loops: CDR1 MGHRA, CDR2 YSYEKL. This CDR3 is CASSQTGGFLEQYF. In DNA, the CDR3 is TGCGCCAGCAGCCAAACTGGCGGGTTTTTGGAGCAGTACTTC.

The CDR3 loop is CASTAGDGGTDTQYF. The DNA for the CDR3 is TGTGCCAGCACAGCGGGAGACGGGGGCACAGATACGCAGTATTTT. The V and J genes are TRBV25-1 and TRBJ2-3; 8 nucleotides line up with TRBD2. The germline CDR1 and CDR2 sequences are MGHDK and SYGVNS. This CDR3 has 15 residues. V was clipped by 7 bases and J by 1 base; unmatched bases: 7.

The V gene is TRBV9, the J gene TRBJ2-3; possibly TRBD2 for D (7 bases). The germline V gene has CDR1 SGDLS and CDR2 YYNGEE. The CDR3 extends over 14 amino acids. V lost 7 bases and J 6 bases, leaving 18 bases between the germline ends. In nucleotides, the CDR3 is TGTGCCAGCCAGAAGGGGGGGGGCCTGGATACGCAGTATTTT. Protein product: CASQKGGGLDTQYF. Full variable domain (rest looked up from reference TRBV9 and TRBJ2-3): DSGVTQTPKHLITATGQRVTLRCSPRSGDLSVYWYQQSLDQGLQFLIQYYNGEERAKGNILERFSAQQFPDLHSELNLSSLELGDSALYFCASQKGGGLDTQYFGPGTRLTVL.

The genes are TRBV9 and TRBJ1-1; 7 nucleotides align to TRBD1. The germline CDR1 and CDR2 sequences are SGDLS and YYNGEE. The CDR3 extends over 15 amino acids. With V trimmed by 3 bases and J by 1 base, 6 bases remained unmatched. This chain's CDR3 is CASSEHRGGNTEAFF. Here the CDR3 DNA reads TGTGCCAGCAGCGAGCACAGGGGAGGGAACACTGAAGCTTTCTTT.

This clone was observed once. The chain couples TRBV11-1 to TRBJ2-3, with 9 bases matching TRBD2. The germline V gene has CDR1 SGHAT and CDR2 FQDESV (reference sequence). The CDR3 is 14 amino acids. V trimming: 3 bases; J trimming: 5 bases; junction bases outside the gene matches: 3. CDR3 loop: CASSLGLAGDTQYF. The CDR3 nucleotides read TGTGCCAGCAGCTTGGGACTAGCAGGAGATACGCAGTATTTT.

V gene TRBV13 combines with J gene TRBJ2-7, with 8 bases fitting TRBD1. V gave up 0 bases and J gave up 5 bases; unmatched junction bases: 9. CDR1 and CDR2 (germline): PRHDT, FYEKMQ (reference sequence). CDR3 length: 16 amino acids. CDR3 nucleotide sequence: TGTGCCAGCAGCTTAGGCAGGGGGCTTCCCTTAGACGAGCAGTACTTC. Its translation: CASSLGRGLPLDEQYF.

V and J are TRBV19 and TRBJ2-7, with 8 nucleotides matching TRBD1. V shed 4 bases, J shed 0 bases, and the junction held 5 bases outside the gene matches. The CDR3 covers 15 residues. Germline CDR1 LNHDA, CDR2 SQIVND (reference sequence). CDR3 DNA sequence: TGTGCCAGTAGTAGGACCACAGGGGGCTCCTACGAGCAGTACTTC. Translation: CASSRTTGGSYEQYF.

The chain couples TRBV14 to TRBJ1-4, with D possibly being TRBD1 (5 bases). Trimming shortened V by 4 bases and J by 0 bases, and 18 bases separated the two germline ends. Looked up from germline, CDR1 is SGHDN and CDR2 is FVKESK. The CDR3 extends over 18 amino acids. The CDR3 loop is CASSPREGTIATNEKLFF. The CDR3 DNA reads as TGTGCCAGCAGCCCGAGGGAGGGGACTATCGCAACTAATGAAAAACTGTTTTTT.

V gene TRBV19 combines with J gene TRBJ1-2, with 8 positions matching TRBD1. Germline V gene lookup returns CDR1 LNHDA and CDR2 SQIVND (reference sequence). The CDR3 consists of 14 residues. V dropped 1 base and J dropped 7; count of bases not matched to a gene: 5. CDR3 amino acids: CASSIGWTGFGYTF. DNA of the CDR3: TGTGCCAGTAGTATAGGCTGGACAGGGTTTGGCTACACCTTC.

The V and J genes are TRBV28 and TRBJ2-3, with TRBD2 matching over 10 bases. V shed 7 bases and J 7 bases; nucleotides not matched to a gene: 11. Germline values: CDR1 MDHEN, CDR2 SYDVKM. The CDR3 covers 15 residues. The CDR3 region has the DNA TGTGCCAGCAAACCGAGCGGGGGGGCCTGGAATACGCAGTATTTT. This translates into CASKPSGGAWNTQYF.

This clone was seen a single time. The rearrangement links TRBV10-1 to TRBJ2-7; D remains unclear. Germline values: CDR1 WNHNN, CDR2 SYGVQD (reference sequence). The CDR3 is 14 amino acids. V lost 3 bases, J lost 2 bases, and 11 bases lay in between. The CDR3 DNA sequence: TGCGCCAGCAGTGACGGCCTACTAACCTACGAGCAGTACTTC. It encodes CASSDGLLTYEQYF.

The chain links TRBV5-1 to TRBJ2-6; 9 bases map to TRBD1. V was pared by 2 bases and J by 0 bases, with 6 bases of the junction left unmatched. The germline V gene has CDR1 SGHRS and CDR2 YFSETQ. CDR3 length: 18 residues. The CDR3 DNA reads as TGCGCCAGCAGCTTCCAAGGACAGGGGAGCTCTGGGGCCAACGTCCTGACTTTC. Its translation is CASSFQGQGSSGANVLTF.

This clone was seen only once. The chain uses TRBV2 and TRBJ2-5; D gene uncertain. Deletions cut 2 bases from V and 1 base from J, with 8 bases between. The CDR3 consists of 14 residues. Germline-derived CDR1 and CDR2 are SNHLY and FYNNEI. CDR3 nucleotides: TGTGCCAGCAGTGAACTATCCCTCCAAGAGACCCAGTACTTC. Translating gives CASSELSLQETQYF.